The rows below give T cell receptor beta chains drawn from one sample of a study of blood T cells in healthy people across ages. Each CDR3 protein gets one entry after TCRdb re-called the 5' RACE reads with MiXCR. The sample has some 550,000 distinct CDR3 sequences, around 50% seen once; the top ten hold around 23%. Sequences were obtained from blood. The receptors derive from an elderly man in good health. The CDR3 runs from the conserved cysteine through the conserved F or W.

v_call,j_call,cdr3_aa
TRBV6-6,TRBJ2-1,CASSFELAAYNEQFF
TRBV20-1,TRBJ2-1,CSASSGRSLNNEQFF
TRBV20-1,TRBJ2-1,CSADYLSSYNEQFF
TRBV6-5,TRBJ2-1,CASRESGQPYNEQFF
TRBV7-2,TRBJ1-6,CASSLTAGSPLHF
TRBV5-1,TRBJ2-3,CASSQGLAGTPTDTQYF
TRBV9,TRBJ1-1,CASSVEQFTEAFF
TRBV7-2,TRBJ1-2,CASSTGTRRGYTF
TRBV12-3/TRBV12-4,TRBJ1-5,CASSLTGGNNQPQHF
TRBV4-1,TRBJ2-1,CASSQISNEQFF
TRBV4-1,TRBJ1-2,CASRPQGRNGYTF
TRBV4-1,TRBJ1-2,CASSQGREFYGYTF
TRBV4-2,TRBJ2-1,CASSQGSLRLDHNEQFF
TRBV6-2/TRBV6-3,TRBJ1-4,CASSYAGETNEKLFF
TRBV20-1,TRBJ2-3,CSAPSQGTTDTQYF
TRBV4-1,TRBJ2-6,CASSQSHLSGANVLTF
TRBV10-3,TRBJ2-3,CASAHGTSGDTQYF
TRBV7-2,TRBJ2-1,CASSLLGPGVSYNEQFF
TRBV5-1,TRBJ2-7,CASSLGGLVYNEQYF
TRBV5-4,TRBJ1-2,CASGQGGGYGYTF
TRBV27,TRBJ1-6,CASSLSWGPYSPLHF
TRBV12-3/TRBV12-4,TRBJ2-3,CASSLVAGTQYF
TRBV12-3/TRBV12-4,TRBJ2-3,CASSQGQGRRDTQYF
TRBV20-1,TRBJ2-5,CSAGHSGGYGNEQYF
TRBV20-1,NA,CSATQRELETQYF
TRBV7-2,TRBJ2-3,CASSLFPSRADTQYF
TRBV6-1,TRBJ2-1,CASSELAGGRNEQFF
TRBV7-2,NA,CASSSSPSGGTYEQYF
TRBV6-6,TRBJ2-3,CASGGQGGDTQYF
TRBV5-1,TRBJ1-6,CASSFDRGSPLHF
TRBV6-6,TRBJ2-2,CASSYPINRGAGELFF